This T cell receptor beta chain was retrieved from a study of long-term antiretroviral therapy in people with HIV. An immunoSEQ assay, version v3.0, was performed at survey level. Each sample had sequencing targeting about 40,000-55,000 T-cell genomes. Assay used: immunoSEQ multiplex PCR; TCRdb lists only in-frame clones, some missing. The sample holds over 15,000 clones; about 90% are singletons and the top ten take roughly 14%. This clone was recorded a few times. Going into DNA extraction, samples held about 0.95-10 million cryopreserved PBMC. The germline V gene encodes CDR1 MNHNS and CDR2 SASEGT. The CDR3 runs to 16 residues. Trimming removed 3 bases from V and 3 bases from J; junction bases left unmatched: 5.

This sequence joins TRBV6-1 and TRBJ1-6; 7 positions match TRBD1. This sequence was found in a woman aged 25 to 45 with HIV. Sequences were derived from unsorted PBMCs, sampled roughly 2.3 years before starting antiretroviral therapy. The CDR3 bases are TGTGCCAGCAGTGAGGGGAGGGACAGCTATAATTCACCCCTCCACTTT. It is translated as CASSEGRDSYNSPLHF.